Included here is one TCR beta chain sequence, with context. The assay was immunoSEQ multiplex PCR, and TCRdb's table has in-frame clones only and misses some. The sample holds roughly 57,000 clones; 77% are singletons and the top ten take about 40%. The data belong to a study of blood T cell repertoires in COVID-19. Study summary: COVID-19 samples from acute and convalescent phases originated in the United States, Italy and Spain. In each case, the material was cDNA or gDNA derived from T cells, B-cell-depleted T cells, or PBMCs.

The CDR3 consists of 14 residues. Looked up from germline, CDR1 is SGHDN and CDR2 is FVKESK. V was clipped by 1 base and J by 7 bases, with 14 bases between them. The receptor comes from a man aged 70 or older with active or convalescent COVID-19. The chain has TRBV14 and TRBJ2-7, with D maybe TRBD2 (5 bases). Sequences were obtained from peripheral blood. CDR3 bases: TGTGCCAGCAGCCAAGTACTCGGTTCGGGGGAGCAGTACTTC. Amino acids: CASSQVLGSGEQYF.